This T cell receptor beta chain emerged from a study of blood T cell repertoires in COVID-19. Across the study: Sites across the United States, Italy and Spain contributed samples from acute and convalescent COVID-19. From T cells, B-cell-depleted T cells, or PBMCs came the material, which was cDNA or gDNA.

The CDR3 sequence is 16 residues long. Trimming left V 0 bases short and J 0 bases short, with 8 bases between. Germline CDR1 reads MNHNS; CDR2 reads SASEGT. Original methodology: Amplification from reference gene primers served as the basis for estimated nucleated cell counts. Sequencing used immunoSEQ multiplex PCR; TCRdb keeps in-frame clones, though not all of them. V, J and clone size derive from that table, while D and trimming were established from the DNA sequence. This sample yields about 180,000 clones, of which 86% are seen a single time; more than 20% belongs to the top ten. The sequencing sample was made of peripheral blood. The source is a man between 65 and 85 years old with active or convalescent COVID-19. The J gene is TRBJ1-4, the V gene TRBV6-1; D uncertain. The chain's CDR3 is CASSEARKATNEKLFF. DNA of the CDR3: TGTGCCAGCAGTGAAGCGAGGAAGGCAACTAATGAAAAACTGTTTTTT.